A few counts support the clone carrying this TCR beta chain. What it binds is not known. This record comes from a study of T-cell memory formation after mild COVID-19. Study results and caveats: Whether second-wave clones peaking at day 37 were SARS-CoV-2 specific went unconfirmed. Day 15 to 85 contracting clones showed balanced CD4/CD8; later expanders leaned CD4+. That cross-reactive memory joined was suggested by some responding clones appearing in pre-infection memory.

Constant-segment primers served in 5'RACE that generated TCR alpha and TCR beta cDNA libraries bearing sample barcodes and UMIs. TCRdb reprocessed the 5' RACE reads with MiXCR, giving one entry per CDR3 protein. The sample shows more than 150,000 distinct CDR3 sequences, 11% of them seen only once. The ends were cut back, 2 bases at V and 2 bases at J, with 6 bases in the middle. Germline CDR1 SGHDN, CDR2 FVKESK. The length of the CDR3 is 14 residues. This clonotype was obtained from a man between 18 and 29 years old who had mild COVID-19 (a few samples of this study predate the infection). Cell type and time point are not known. The V call is TRBV14, the J call TRBJ2-2; D remains ambiguous. The sample was PBMCs or a T cell subset sorted from them (not recorded which). This CDR3 reads CASSQLVNTGELFF. The CDR3 region has the DNA TGTGCCAGCAGCCAACTGGTTAACACCGGGGAGCTGTTTTTT.